This entry lists 19 T cell receptor beta chains sequenced from one sample in a study of cytomegalovirus exposure and HLA in healthy donors. PCR primers comprised 60 Vbeta and 13 Jbeta primers. The repertoire was sequenced with immunoSEQ multiplex PCR; TCRdb's copy has only in-frame clones and lacks some. The sample records fewer than 300,000 clones, approximately 80% being singletons. The sample comprised PBMCs. Receptors originate from a girl aged 2-15 years in good health and CMV-seronegative.

The chain employs TRBV5-1 and TRBJ2-7; a possible D gene is TRBD1 (6 bases). Trimming took off 0 bases at V and 2 bases at J, with 15 bases between the two ends. The CDR3 sequence is 16 residues long. Germline V gene data show CDR1 as SGHRS and CDR2 as YFSETQ. The CDR3 spells CASSLVSRDTTYEQYF. CDR3 coding DNA: TGCGCCAGCAGCTTGGTAAGCCGGGACACTACCTACGAGCAGTACTTC.

This clone was counted between two and nine times. This chain links TRBV7-8 with TRBJ2-6; tentatively, D is TRBD1 (5 bases). The CDR3 totals 19 residues. Trimming took off 5 bases at V and 0 bases at J, with 20 bases between the two ends. CDR1 is SGHVS, CDR2 FQNEAQ, per germline. The CDR3 DNA reads as TGTGCCAGCAGCCCAAGAGACAGCCTAATAAACTCTGGGGCCAACGTCCTGACTTTC. Translating gives CASSPRDSLINSGANVLTF.

The rearrangement uses TRBV21-1 and TRBJ2-4; the table's TRBD1 call for D was not verified on the DNA. TRBV21-1 is assigned pseudogene status. The CDR3 has 16 amino acids. The DNA for the CDR3 is TGTGCCAGCAGCAAAACAGGGCAGCGAGCCAAAAACATTCAGTACTTC. Its protein is CASSKTGQRAKNIQYF.

The V and J genes are TRBV2 and TRBJ1-1, with 10 bases lining up with TRBD1. V lost 4 bases, J lost 4 bases, and 0 bases stayed unmatched. In germline, CDR1 is SNHLY, CDR2 FYNNEI. The CDR3 has 13 residues. The CDR3 bases are TGTGCCAGCAGTGGGGACAGGGGCACTGAAGCTTTCTTT. Translated, it gives CASSGDRGTEAFF.

The CDR3 reads CASSSIRGYRSYGYTF. For the CDR3, the DNA is TGTGCCAGCAGCTCCATTAGAGGATACAGGAGCTATGGCTACACCTTC. This chain uses TRBV11-2 with TRBJ1-2; D perhaps matches TRBD1 (5 bases). Trimming pared 4 bases from V and 4 bases from J, leaving 19 bases between. Germline assignment: CDR1 SGHAT and CDR2 FQNNGV. This CDR3 is 16 amino acids long.

V gene TRBV5-6 combines with J gene TRBJ2-5, with 10 bases matching TRBD2. Germline CDR1 and CDR2: SGHDT and YYEEEE. After removal of 2 bases from V and 5 bases from J, the junction contained 9 bases not matched to a gene. The CDR3 runs to 16 residues. CDR3 sequence (DNA): TGTGCCAGCAGCTTCGGAAGCGGGGGGGCCGTGGAGACCCAGTACTTC. Translating it yields CASSFGSGGAVETQYF.

This chain uses TRBV5-1 with TRBJ2-5; 7 bases match TRBD1. The J call could be wrong; TRBJ2-7 is a better fit for the DNA end. The germline gives CDR1 SGHRS, CDR2 YFSETQ. The CDR3 has 14 amino acids. In DNA, the CDR3 is TGCGCCAGCAGCTCATCAGACAGGGCCTACGAGCAGTACTTC. Its translation: CASSSSDRAYEQYF.

The chain couples TRBV27 to TRBJ2-3, with TRBD2 identical over 10 bases. This CDR3 spans 15 amino acids. With 6 bases clipped from V and 2 bases from J, the junction kept 5 bases outside the gene matches. Germline CDR1 and CDR2: MNHEY and SMNVEV (reference sequence). The CDR3 DNA sequence: TGTGCCAGCAGGCAACTAGCGGGGAACACAGATACGCAGTATTTT. This codes for CASRQLAGNTDTQYF.

The V call is TRBV6-1, the J call TRBJ2-7; D possibly corresponds to TRBD2 (6 bases). There are 15 residues in the CDR3. Trimming shortened V by 3 bases and J by 2 bases, and 14 bases separated the two germline ends. CDR1 is MNHNS and CDR2 is SASEGT in the germline V gene. The CDR3 DNA follows: TGTGCCAGCAGTGACGGGCCAGGACTAACCTACGAGCAGTACTTC. Translated, it gives CASSDGPGLTYEQYF.

This clone was seen only a few times. The chain employs TRBV7-8 and TRBJ1-2, with 9 nucleotides matching TRBD1. CDR1 and CDR2 from the germline V gene are SGHVS and FQNEAQ. This CDR3 region has 14 residues. The junction had 7 bases not matched to a gene; V was cut back by 5 bases and J by 6 bases. The CDR3 reads CASSTRTGADGYTF. The CDR3 nucleotides are TGTGCCAGCAGCACGAGGACAGGGGCCGATGGCTACACCTTC.

Note on this clone: Sequence at one end of the junction differs from germline and may be a read error. The rearrangement links TRBV7-9 to TRBJ2-7; 8 bases are shared with TRBD2. Germline V CDR1 and CDR2: SEHNR, FQNEAQ (reference sequence). The CDR3 totals 11 residues. For the CDR3, the DNA is TGTTCCAGCAGCCGGACTAGCACGCTGTACTTC. Its translation is CSSSRTSTLYF.

The chain employs TRBV19 and TRBJ2-5; 9 bases match TRBD1. The CDR3 runs to 13 residues. Germline CDR1 is LNHDA and CDR2 is SQIVND (reference sequence). V trimming: 5 bases; J trimming: 7 bases; junction bases outside the gene matches: 5. CDR3 sequence reads: CASSPGQGRTQYF. For the CDR3, the DNA is TGTGCCAGTAGTCCGGGACAGGGTAGGACCCAGTACTTC.

V usage is TRBV30 and J usage is TRBJ2-1; TRBD1 aligns across 9 bases. Per the germline V gene, CDR1 is GTSNPN and CDR2 is SVGIG (reference sequence). The CDR3 runs to 15 residues. V dropped 0 bases and J dropped 1; count of bases not matched to a gene: 1. The CDR3 bases are TGTGCCTGGAGTGTAGGACAGGGGTCCTACAATGAGCAGTTCTTC. This sequence encodes CAWSVGQGSYNEQFF.

V is TRBV6-5 and J is TRBJ2-1; a possible D gene is TRBD2 (5 bases). Looked up from germline, CDR1 is MNHEY and CDR2 is SVGAGI. This CDR3 contains 16 residues. Trimming shortened V by 0 bases and J by 4 bases, and 13 bases separated the two germline ends. CDR3 DNA sequence: TGTGCCAGCAGTTACTCGATAGCCCGGGGTTACAATGAGCAGTTCTTC. It codes for CASSYSIARGYNEQFF.

The count of this clone is one. An end of the junction does not agree with germline; a read error may underlie this. CDR3 sequence reads: CSSSREGQYF. The CDR3 DNA is TGTTCCAGCAGCCGGGAGGGGCAGTATTTT. The chain couples TRBV7-9 to TRBJ2-3, with 8 bases fitting TRBD2. This CDR3 has 10 amino acids. Per germline, CDR1 SEHNR and CDR2 FQNEAQ (reference sequence).

V is TRBV5-1 and J is TRBJ2-5; 14 positions match TRBD2. Gene TRBJ2-7 matches the end of the DNA better, so the J call may be wrong. CDR3 length: 17 amino acids. The germline V gene encodes CDR1 SGHRS and CDR2 YFSETQ. CDR3 in amino acids: CASSRGLAGVSSYEQYF. The CDR3 DNA sequence: TGCGCCAGCAGCCGGGGACTAGCGGGGGTGAGCTCCTACGAGCAGTACTTC.

The chain employs TRBV27 and TRBJ1-1; D unclear. V was shortened by 5 bases and J by 1 base, with 17 bases between the two germline ends. There are 16 residues in the CDR3. Germline loops: CDR1 MNHEY, CDR2 SMNVEV (reference sequence). CDR3 amino acids: CASSPPRRRGNTEAFF. The CDR3 DNA sequence: TGTGCCAGCAGTCCCCCTCGAAGGCGCGGGAACACTGAAGCTTTCTTT.

This chain uses TRBV6-5 with TRBJ2-7; possibly TRBD2 for D (5 bases). This CDR3 has 15 amino acids. In germline, CDR1 is MNHEY, CDR2 SVGAGI. The V and J ends lost 1 base and 7 bases respectively, with 17 bases between them. The CDR3 here is CASSYYGGAPLEQYF. CDR3 in DNA: TGTGCCAGCAGTTACTACGGAGGAGCTCCCCTAGAGCAGTACTTC.

This chain joins TRBV28 and TRBJ2-7; 7 bases are shared with TRBD1. Germline assignment: CDR1 MDHEN and CDR2 SYDVKM. V gave up 5 bases and J gave up 8 bases; unmatched junction bases: 9. The CDR3 totals 13 residues. The chain's CDR3 is CASSRPGGLKQYF. The CDR3 nucleotides read TGTGCCAGCAGTCGCCCAGGGGGTCTCAAGCAGTACTTC.